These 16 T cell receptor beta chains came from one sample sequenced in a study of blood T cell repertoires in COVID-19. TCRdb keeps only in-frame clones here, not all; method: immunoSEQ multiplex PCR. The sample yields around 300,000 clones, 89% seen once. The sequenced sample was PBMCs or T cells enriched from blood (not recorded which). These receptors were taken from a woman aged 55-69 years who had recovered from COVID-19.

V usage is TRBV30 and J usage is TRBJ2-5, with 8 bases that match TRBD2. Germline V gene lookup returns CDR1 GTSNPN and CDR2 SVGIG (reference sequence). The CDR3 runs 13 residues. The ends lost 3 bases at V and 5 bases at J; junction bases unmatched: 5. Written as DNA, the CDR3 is TGTGCCTGGAGGGGGGGACTAGTGGAGACCCAGTACTTC. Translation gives CAWRGGLVETQYF.

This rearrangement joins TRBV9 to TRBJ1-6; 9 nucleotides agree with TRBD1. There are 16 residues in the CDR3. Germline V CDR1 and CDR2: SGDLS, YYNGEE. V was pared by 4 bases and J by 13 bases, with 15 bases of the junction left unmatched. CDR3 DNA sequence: TGTGCCAGCAGCCCCCACTTGACAGGGGGAGAGAGCCCCCTCCACTTT. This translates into CASSPHLTGGESPLHF.

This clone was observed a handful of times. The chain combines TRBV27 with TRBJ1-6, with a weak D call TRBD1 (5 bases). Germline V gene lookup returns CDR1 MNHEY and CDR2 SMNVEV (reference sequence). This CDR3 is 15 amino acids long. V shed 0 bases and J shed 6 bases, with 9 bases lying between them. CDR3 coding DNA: TGTGCCAGCAGTTTATCGTACCAGGGTAATTCACCCCTCCACTTT. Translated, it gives CASSLSYQGNSPLHF.

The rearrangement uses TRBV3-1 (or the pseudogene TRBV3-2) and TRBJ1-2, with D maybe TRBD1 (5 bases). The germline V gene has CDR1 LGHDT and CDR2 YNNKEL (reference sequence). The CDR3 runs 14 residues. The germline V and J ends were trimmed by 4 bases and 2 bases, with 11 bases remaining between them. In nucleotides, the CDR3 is TGTGCCAGCAGCCTTGCGGACAAAAACTATGGCTACACCTTC. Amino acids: CASSLADKNYGYTF.

The CDR3 nucleotides are TGTGCCAGCAGGGACACAGGGAAGTCGGAAGCTTTCTTT. Translated, it gives CASRDTGKSEAFF. J is TRBJ1-1 and V is TRBV2, with D perhaps TRBD1 (6 bases). V lost 6 bases and J 8 bases, leaving 16 bases between the germline ends. Germline values: CDR1 SNHLY, CDR2 FYNNEI. The CDR3 has 13 residues. Drawing the rest from reference TRBV2 and TRBJ1-1, the complete variable domain is EPEVTQTPSHQVTQMGQEVILRCVPISNHLYFYWYRQILGQKVEFLVSFYNNEISEKSEIFDDQFSVERPDGSNFTLKIRSTKLEDSAMYFCASRDTGKSEAFFGQGTRLTVV.

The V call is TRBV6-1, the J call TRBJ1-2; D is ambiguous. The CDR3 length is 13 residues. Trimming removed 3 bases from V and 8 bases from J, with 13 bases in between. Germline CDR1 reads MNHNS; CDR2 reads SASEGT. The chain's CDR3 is CASSERRDWGYTF. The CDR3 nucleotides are TGTGCCAGCAGTGAGAGGAGGGATTGGGGCTACACCTTC.

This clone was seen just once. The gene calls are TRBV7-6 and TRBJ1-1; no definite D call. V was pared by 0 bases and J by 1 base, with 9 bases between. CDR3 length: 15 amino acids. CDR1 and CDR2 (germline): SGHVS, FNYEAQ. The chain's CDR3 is CASSLAGESNTEAFF. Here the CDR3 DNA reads TGTGCCAGCAGCTTAGCCGGTGAGTCGAACACTGAAGCTTTCTTT.

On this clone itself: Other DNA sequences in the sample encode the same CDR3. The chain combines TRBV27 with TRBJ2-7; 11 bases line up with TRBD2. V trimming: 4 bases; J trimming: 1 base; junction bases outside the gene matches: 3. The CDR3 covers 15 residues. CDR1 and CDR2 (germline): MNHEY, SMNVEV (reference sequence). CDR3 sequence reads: CASSYGTSGSYEQYF. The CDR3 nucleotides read TGTGCCAGCAGTTACGGGACTAGCGGTTCCTACGAGCAGTACTTC.

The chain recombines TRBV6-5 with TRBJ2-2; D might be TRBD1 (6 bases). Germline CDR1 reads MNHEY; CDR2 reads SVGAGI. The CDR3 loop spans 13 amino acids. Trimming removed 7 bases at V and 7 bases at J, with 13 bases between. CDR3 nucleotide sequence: TGTGCCAGCAACAGGGAAGTTGGCGGGGAGCTGTTTTTT. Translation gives CASNREVGGELFF.

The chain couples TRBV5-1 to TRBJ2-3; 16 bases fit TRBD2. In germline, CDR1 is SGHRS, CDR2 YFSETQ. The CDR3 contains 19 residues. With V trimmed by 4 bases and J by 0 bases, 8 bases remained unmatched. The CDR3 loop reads CASSPGLAGGLTSTDTQYF. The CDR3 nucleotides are TGCGCCAGCAGCCCGGGACTAGCGGGAGGGTTGACTAGCACAGATACGCAGTATTTT.

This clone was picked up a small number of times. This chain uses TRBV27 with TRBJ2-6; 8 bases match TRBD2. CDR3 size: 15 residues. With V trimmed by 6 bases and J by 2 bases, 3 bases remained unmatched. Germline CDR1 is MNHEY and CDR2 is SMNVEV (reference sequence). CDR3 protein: CASSPGGAGANVLTF. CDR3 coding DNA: TGTGCCAGCAGCCCGGGGGGGGCTGGGGCCAACGTCCTGACTTTC.

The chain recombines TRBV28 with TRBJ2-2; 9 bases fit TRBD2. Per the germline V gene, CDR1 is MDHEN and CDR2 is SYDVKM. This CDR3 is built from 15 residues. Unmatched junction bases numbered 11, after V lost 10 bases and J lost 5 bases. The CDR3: CATRGLAGRTGELFF. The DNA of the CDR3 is TGTGCCACCAGAGGCCTAGCGGGAAGGACCGGGGAGCTGTTTTTT.

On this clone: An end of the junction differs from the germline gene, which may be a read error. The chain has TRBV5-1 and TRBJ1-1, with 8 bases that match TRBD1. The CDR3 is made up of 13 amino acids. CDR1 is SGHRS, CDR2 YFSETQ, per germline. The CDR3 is CASSLERGQGGEF. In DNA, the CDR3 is TGCGCCAGCAGCTTGGAGCGTGGACAGGGTGGGGAGTTT.

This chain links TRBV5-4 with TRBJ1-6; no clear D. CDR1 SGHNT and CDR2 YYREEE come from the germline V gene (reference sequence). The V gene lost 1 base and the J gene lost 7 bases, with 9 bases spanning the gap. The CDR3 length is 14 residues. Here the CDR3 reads CASSLTVGNSPLHF. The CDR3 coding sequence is TGTGCCAGCAGCTTGACAGTAGGAAATTCACCCCTCCACTTT.

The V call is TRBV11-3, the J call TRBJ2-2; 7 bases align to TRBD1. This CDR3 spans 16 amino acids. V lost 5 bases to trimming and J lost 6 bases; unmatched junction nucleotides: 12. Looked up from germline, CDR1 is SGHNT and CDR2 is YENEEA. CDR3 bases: TGTGCCAGCAGCCGTGGACAGGCCCTTGGGGCCGGGGAGCTGTTTTTT. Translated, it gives CASSRGQALGAGELFF.

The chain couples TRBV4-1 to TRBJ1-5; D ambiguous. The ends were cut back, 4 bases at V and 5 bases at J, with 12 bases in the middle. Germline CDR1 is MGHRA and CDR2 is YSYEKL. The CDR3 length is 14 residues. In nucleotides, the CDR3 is TGCGCCAGCAGCCGGTGGCAAGTGGATCAGCCCCAGCATTTT. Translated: CASSRWQVDQPQHF.